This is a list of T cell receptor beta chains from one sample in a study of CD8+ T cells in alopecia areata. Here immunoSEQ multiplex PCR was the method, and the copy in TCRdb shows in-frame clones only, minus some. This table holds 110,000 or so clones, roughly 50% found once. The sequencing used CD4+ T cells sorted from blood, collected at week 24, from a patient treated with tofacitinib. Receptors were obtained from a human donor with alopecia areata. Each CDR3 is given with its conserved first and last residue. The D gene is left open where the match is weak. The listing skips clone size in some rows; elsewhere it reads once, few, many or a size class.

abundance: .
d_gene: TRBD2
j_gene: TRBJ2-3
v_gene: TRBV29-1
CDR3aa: CSVVSVGGSSGTDTQYF
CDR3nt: TGCAGCGTTGTCAGCGTCGGGGGGTCGAGTGGCACAGATACGCAGTATTTT

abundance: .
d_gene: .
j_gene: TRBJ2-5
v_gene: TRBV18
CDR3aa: CASSPPAGAETQYF
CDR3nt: TGTGCCAGCTCACCACCGGCCGGGGCTGAGACCCAGTACTTC

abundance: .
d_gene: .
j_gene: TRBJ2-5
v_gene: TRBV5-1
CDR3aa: CASSLGILETQYF
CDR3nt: TGCGCCAGCAGCTTGGGTATCTTGGAGACCCAGTACTTC

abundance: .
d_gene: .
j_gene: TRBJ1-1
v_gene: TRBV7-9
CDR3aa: CASSTEFGVGTEAFF
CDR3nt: TGTGCCAGCAGCACAGAGTTCGGGGTAGGCACTGAAGCTTTCTTT

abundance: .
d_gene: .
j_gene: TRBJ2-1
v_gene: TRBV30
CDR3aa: CAWSGGEQFF
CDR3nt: TGTGCCTGGAGCGGGGGAGAGCAGTTCTTC

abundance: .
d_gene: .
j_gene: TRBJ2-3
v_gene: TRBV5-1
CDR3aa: CASSLVQRASRDTDTQYF
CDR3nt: TGCGCCAGCAGCTTGGTCCAAAGGGCTAGCCGAGACACAGATACGCAGTATTTT

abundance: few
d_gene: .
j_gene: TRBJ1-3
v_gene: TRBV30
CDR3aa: CAWRLNSGNTIYF
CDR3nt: TGTGCCTGGAGACTGAACTCTGGAAACACCATATATTTT

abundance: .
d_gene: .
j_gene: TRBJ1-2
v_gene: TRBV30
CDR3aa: CAWSRGDNYGYTF
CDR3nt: TGTGCCTGGAGTCGAGGCGATAACTATGGCTACACCTTC

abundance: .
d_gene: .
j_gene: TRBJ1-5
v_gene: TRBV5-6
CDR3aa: CASSLQGTNQPQHF
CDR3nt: TGTGCCAGCAGCTTACAGGGTACCAATCAGCCCCAGCATTTT

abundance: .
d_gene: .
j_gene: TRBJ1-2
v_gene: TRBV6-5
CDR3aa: CASSGGSYGYTF
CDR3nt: TGTGCCAGCAGTGGGGGGAGCTATGGCTACACCTTC

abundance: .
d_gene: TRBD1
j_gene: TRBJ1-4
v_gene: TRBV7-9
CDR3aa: CASSSGQTTNEKLFF
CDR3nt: TGTGCCAGCAGCTCGGGACAGACAACTAATGAAAAACTGTTTTTT

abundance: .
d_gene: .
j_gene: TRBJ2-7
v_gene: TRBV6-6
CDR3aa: CASSPEGYEQYF
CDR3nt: TGTGCCAGCAGCCCCGAGGGGTACGAGCAGTACTTC

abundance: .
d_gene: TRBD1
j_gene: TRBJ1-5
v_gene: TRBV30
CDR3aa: CAWRGQGGQPQHF
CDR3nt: TGTGCCTGGAGGGGACAGGGCGGTCAGCCCCAGCATTTT

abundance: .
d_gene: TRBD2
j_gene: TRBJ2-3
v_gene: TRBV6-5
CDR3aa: CASARTSGYTQYF
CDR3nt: TGTGCCAGCGCCAGGACTAGCGGATATACGCAGTATTTT

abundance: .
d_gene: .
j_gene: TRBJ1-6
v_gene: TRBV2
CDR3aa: CASSAGQDNSPLHF
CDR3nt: TGTGCCAGCAGTGCGGGCCAGGATAATTCACCCCTCCACTTT

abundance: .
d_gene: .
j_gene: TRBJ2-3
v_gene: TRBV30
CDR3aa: CAWTASDTQYF
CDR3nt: TGTGCCTGGACCGCTTCAGATACGCAGTATTTT

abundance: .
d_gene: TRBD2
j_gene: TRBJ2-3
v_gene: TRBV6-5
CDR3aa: CASKSSGGADTQYF
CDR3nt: TGTGCCAGCAAGAGTAGCGGGGGTGCAGATACGCAGTATTTT

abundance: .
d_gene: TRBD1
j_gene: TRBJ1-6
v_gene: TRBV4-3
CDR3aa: CASSQDRDRASPLHF
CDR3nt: TGCGCCAGCAGCCAAGATCGGGACAGGGCCTCACCCCTCCACTTT

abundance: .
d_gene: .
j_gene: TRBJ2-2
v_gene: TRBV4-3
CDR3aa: CASSQGRENTGELFF
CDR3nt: TGCGCCAGCAGCCAAGGCCGGGAAAACACCGGGGAGCTGTTTTTT

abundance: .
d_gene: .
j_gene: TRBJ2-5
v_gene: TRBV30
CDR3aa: CAWSGKTQYF
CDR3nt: TGTGCCTGGAGTGGGAAGACCCAGTACTTC